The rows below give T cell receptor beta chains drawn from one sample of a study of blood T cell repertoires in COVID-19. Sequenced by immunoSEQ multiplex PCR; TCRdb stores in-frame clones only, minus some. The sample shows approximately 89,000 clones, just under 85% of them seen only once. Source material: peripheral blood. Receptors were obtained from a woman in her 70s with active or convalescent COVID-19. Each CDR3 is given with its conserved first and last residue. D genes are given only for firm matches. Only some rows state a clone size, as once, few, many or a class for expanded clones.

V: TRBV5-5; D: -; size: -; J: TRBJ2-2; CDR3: CASSLAGSSNGELFF; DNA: TGTGCCAGCAGCTTGGCCGGCAGTAGCAACGGGGAGCTGTTTTTT
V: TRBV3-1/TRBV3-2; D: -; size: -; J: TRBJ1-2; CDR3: CASSQGVGRGPYGYTF; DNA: TGTGCCAGCAGCCAAGGAGTTGGCAGGGGCCCGTATGGCTACACCTTC
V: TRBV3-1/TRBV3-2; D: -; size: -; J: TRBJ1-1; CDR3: CASRRTGTEAFF; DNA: TGTGCCAGCAGACGTACCGGCACTGAAGCTTTCTTT
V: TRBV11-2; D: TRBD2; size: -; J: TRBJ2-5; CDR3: CASSLQAGGREETQYF; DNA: TGTGCCAGCAGTTTACAAGCGGGGGGCCGCGAAGAGACCCAGTACTTC
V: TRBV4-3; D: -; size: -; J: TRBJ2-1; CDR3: CASSQAITNSYNEQFF; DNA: TGCGCCAGCAGCCAAGCAATAACAAACTCCTACAATGAGCAGTTCTTC
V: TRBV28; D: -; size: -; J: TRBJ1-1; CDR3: CASKRGGTEAFF; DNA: TGTGCCAGCAAAAGGGGGGGTACTGAAGCTTTCTTT
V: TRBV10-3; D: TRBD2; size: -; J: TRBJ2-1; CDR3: CAISVGLADYNEQFF; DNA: TGTGCCATCAGTGTGGGACTAGCGGACTACAATGAGCAGTTCTTC
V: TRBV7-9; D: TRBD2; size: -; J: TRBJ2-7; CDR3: CASSLGGGSGEQYF; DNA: TGTGCCAGCAGCTTAGGCGGGGGGTCAGGGGAGCAGTACTTC
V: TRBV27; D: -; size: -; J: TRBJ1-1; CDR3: CASRSWGGTEAFF; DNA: TGTGCCAGCAGAAGTTGGGGGGGAACTGAAGCTTTCTTT
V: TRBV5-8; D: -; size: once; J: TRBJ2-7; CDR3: CASSRSSLAYEQYF; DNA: TGTGCCAGCAGCCGCTCGAGCCTAGCGTACGAGCAGTACTTC
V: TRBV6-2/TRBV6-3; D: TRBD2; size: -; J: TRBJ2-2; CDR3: CASSYQGLGGTGELFF; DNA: TGTGCCAGCAGTTATCAGGGACTAGGGGGCACCGGGGAGCTGTTTTTT
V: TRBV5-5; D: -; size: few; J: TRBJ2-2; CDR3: CASSLEQGNTGELFF; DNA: TGTGCCAGCAGCTTGGAGCAGGGAAACACCGGGGAGCTGTTTTTT
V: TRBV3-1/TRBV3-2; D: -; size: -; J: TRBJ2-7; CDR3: CASSLSRGFEQYF; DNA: TGTGCCAGCAGCCTTTCCCGGGGGTTCGAGCAGTACTTC
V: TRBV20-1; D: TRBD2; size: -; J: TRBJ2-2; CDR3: CSAGGGGELFF; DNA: TGCAGCGCCGGGGGGGGCGGGGAGCTGTTTTTT
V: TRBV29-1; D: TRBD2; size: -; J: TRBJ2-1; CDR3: CSVVTSGGAWVGEQFF; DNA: TGCAGCGTTGTAACTAGCGGGGGGGCCTGGGTTGGTGAGCAGTTCTTC
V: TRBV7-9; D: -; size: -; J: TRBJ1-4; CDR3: CASSIKDIHSTNEKLFF; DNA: TGTGCCAGCAGCATAAAGGACATACACTCAACTAATGAAAAACTGTTTTTT
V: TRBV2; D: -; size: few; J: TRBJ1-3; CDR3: CASSPQVSSSGNTIYF; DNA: TGTGCCAGCAGTCCCCAGGTCTCAAGCTCTGGAAACACCATATATTTT
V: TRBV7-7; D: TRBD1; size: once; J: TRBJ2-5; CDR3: CASSPARTGEETQYF; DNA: TGTGCCAGCAGCCCGGCTAGGACAGGGGAAGAGACCCAGTACTTC
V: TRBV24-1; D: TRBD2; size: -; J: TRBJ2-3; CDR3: CATQSSGGTDTQYF; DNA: TGTGCCACCCAATCTAGCGGGGGCACAGATACGCAGTATTTT
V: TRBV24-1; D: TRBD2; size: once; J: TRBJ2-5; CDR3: CATSEPGGPGETQYF; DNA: TGTGCCACCAGTGAGCCGGGGGGTCCTGGAGAGACCCAGTACTTC
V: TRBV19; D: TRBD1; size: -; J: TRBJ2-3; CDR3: CASSGKPTGGVEQYF; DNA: TGTGCCAGTAGTGGGAAACCGACAGGGGGCGTCGAGCAGTATTTT
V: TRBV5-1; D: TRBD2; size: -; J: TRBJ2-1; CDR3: CASSLVRGGLNEQFF; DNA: TGCGCCAGCAGCTTGGTGCGGGGGGGCCTTAATGAGCAGTTCTTC
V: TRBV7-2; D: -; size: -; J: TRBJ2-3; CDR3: CASSKGVGDTQYF; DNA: TGTGCCAGCAGCAAAGGGGTGGGGGATACGCAGTATTTT
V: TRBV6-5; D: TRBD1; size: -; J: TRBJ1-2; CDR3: CASSLGQGVNGYTF; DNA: TGTGCCAGCAGTTTGGGACAGGGTGTAAATGGCTACACCTTC
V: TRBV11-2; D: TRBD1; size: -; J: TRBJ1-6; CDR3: CASSRTTGGGSPLHF; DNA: TGTGCCAGCAGCCGCACAACAGGGGGCGGTTCACCCCTCCACTTT
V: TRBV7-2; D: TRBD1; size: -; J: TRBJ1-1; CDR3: CASRGSDRGRTEAFF; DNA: TGTGCCAGCAGGGGGTCGGACAGGGGGCGAACTGAAGCTTTCTTT
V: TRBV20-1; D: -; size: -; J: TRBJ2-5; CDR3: CSALQETQYF; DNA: TGCAGTGCTCTCCAAGAGACCCAGTACTTC
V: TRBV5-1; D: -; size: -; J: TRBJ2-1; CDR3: CASSGRDSHNEQFF; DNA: TGCGCCAGCAGCGGCCGGGACTCCCACAATGAGCAGTTCTTC
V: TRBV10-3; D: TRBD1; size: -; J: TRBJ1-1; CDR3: CAIRTGEGTEAFF; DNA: TGTGCCATCAGGACAGGGGAGGGCACTGAAGCTTTCTTT
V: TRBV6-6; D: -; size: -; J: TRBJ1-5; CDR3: CASSEVLQPQHF; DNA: TGTGCCAGTAGTGAGGTACTTCAGCCCCAGCATTTT
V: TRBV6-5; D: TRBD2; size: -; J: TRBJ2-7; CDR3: CASSYGLAEVYEQYF; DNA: TGTGCCAGCAGTTACGGACTAGCGGAAGTCTACGAGCAGTACTTC
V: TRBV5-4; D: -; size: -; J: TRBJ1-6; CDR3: CASSTGLGNSPLHF; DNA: TGTGCCAGCAGCACGGGACTCGGTAATTCACCCCTCCACTTT
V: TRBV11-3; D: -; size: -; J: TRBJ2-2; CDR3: CASSQTGNGELFF; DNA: TGTGCCAGCAGCCAAACAGGGAACGGGGAGCTGTTTTTT
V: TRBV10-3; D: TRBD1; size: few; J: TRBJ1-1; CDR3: CAISASGQGNTEAFF; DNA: TGTGCCATCAGTGCTTCGGGACAGGGGAACACTGAAGCTTTCTTT
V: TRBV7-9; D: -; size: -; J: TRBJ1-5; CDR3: CASSTSEGQSGQPQHF; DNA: TGTGCCAGCAGCACATCAGAGGGACAATCAGGACAGCCCCAGCATTTT
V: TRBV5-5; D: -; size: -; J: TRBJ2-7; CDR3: CASTTGSNYEQYF; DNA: TGTGCCAGCACCACGGGATCCAATTACGAGCAGTACTTC
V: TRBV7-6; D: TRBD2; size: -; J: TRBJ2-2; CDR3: CASSLAIGLAGGPTGELFF; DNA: TGTGCCAGCAGCTTAGCGATCGGACTAGCGGGGGGGCCCACCGGGGAGCTGTTTTTT
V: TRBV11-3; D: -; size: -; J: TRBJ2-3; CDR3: CASSNPRGLVDTDTQYF; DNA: TGTGCCAGCAGCAACCCGAGAGGTCTAGTCGACACAGATACGCAGTATTTT
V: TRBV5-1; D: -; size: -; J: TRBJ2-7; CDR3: CASSPAPGSSYEQYF; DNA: TGCGCCAGCAGCCCGGCGCCAGGGTCTTCCTACGAGCAGTACTTC
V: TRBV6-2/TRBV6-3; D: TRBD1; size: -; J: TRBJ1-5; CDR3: CASSWTGSMVPQHF; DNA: TGTGCCAGCAGCTGGACAGGGAGCATGGTCCCCCAGCATTTT
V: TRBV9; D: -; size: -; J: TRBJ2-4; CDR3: CASSVGGHIAKNIQYF; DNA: TGTGCCAGCAGCGTAGGGGGACACATAGCCAAAAACATTCAGTACTTC
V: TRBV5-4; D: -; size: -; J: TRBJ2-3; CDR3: CASSGSPSADTQYF; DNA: TGTGCCAGCAGCGGCTCTCCAAGCGCAGATACGCAGTATTTT
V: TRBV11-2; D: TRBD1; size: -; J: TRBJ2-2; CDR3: CASSLFGQGNSGELFF; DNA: TGTGCCAGCAGCTTATTTGGACAGGGTAACTCCGGGGAGCTGTTTTTT
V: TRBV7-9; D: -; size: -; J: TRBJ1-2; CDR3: CASSHAGSGYGYTF; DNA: TGTGCCAGCAGCCACGCCGGTTCCGGGTATGGCTACACCTTC
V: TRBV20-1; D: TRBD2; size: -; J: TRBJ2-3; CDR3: CSASVPSGGGDTQYF; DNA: TGCAGTGCTAGTGTCCCTAGCGGGGGGGGAGATACGCAGTATTTT
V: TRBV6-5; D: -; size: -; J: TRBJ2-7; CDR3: CASTTMGGYEQYF; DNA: TGTGCCAGCACCACGATGGGGGGTTACGAGCAGTACTTC
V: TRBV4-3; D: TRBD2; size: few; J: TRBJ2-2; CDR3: CASSQEGLTSGGTGTGELFF; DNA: TGCGCCAGCAGCCAAGAGGGTTTGACTAGCGGGGGGACAGGAACCGGGGAGCTGTTTTTT
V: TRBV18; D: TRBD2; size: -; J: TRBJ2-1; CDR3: CASSPGAGANLEQFF; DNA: TGTGCCAGCTCACCCGGAGCGGGGGCGAACCTGGAGCAGTTCTTC
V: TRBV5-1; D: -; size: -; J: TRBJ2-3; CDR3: CASSDRQGGDTQYF; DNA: TGCGCCAGCAGCGACAGACAGGGAGGAGACACGCAGTATTTT
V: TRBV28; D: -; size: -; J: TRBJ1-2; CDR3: CASSRVGQGYGYTF; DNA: TGTGCCAGCAGTCGCGTAGGGCAGGGCTATGGCTACACCTTC